This T cell receptor (beta chain) stems from a study of T cell responses to AZD1222 COVID-19 vaccine. Study-wide results and caveats: Mostly white British, mostly female donors; authors suggested clonal diversity may be underestimated. Among spike-specific TCRs, nearly half reportedly target unmutated variant regions.

Sequencing used immunoSEQ multiplex PCR; TCRdb keeps in-frame clones, though not all of them. The sample consists of 140,000 to 150,000 clones, 93% of them appearing once. V was shortened by 2 bases and J by 0 bases, with 8 bases between the two germline ends. The CDR3 extends over 15 amino acids. Germline V CDR1 and CDR2: MNHNY, SVGAGI (reference sequence). As concerns this clone: Its cognate antigen is unknown.

The rearrangement joins TRBV6-6 to TRBJ2-1; D may be TRBD1 or TRBD2 (5 bases each). The receptor's source is an adult in good health. Source: peripheral blood, taken on day 0 of AZD1222 vaccination. The DNA for the CDR3 is TGTGCCAGCAGTTACGAGGGGAGCTCCTACAATGAGCAGTTCTTC. It encodes CASSYEGSSYNEQFF.